This is a list of T cell receptor beta chains from one sample in a study of early T cells in non-severe SARS-CoV-2 infection. TCRdb passed the 5' RACE reads through MiXCR, listing each CDR3 protein once. The sample comprises some 61,000 distinct CDR3 sequences, approximately 10% of which are singletons, and about 3.8% rests with the top ten. The sequencing here drew on whole blood, taken at baseline. The receptors were gathered from an adult who was a healthcare worker with PCR-confirmed SARS-CoV-2 infection or an uninfected control (not recorded which). The CDR3 runs from the conserved cysteine through the conserved F or W. D genes are given only for firm matches. Not every row has a clone size; where given, it reads once, few, many or a size class.

V gene	clone size	J gene	D gene	CDR3 DNA	CDR3 protein
TRBV7-9	.	TRBJ2-6	.	TGTGCCAGCAGCTCAGGACGGGACAAGTACTCTGGGGCCAACGTCCTGACTTTC	CASSSGRDKYSGANVLTF
TRBV10-3	.	TRBJ2-7	TRBD1	TGTGCCATCAGTGAGGCCCCCGAGACAGGGTTCTACTACGAGCAGTACTTC	CAISEAPETGFYYEQYF
TRBV5-1	.	TRBJ2-3	TRBD2	TGCGCCAGCAGCTTGGATCTAGCGGGAGGAAGCACAGATACGCAGTATTTT	CASSLDLAGGSTDTQYF
TRBV3-1	.	TRBJ1-3	.	TGTGCCAGCAGCCAGGAGGACAGTGGAAACACCATATATTTT	CASSQEDSGNTIYF
TRBV3-1	few	TRBJ2-2	.	TGTGCCAGCAGCCCCGGGGGCAGGGGAACCGGGGAGCTGTTTTTT	CASSPGGRGTGELFF
TRBV2	few	TRBJ2-3	TRBD2	TGTGCCAGTAACCGACTAGCGGGGGCAACAGATACGCAGTATTTT	CASNRLAGATDTQYF
TRBV7-2	few	TRBJ2-7	.	TGTGCCAGCAGGCCAGGGAGCGGGTACGCCGAGCAGTACTTC	CASRPGSGYAEQYF
TRBV27	few	TRBJ1-5	.	TGTGCCAGCAGCAAAATAAATCAGCCCCAGCATTTT	CASSKINQPQHF
TRBV11-2	many	TRBJ2-6	.	TGTGCCAGCAGCTTAGCGTGGGCCGGGGCCAACGTCCTGACTTTC	CASSLAWAGANVLTF
TRBV29-1	.	TRBJ2-3	.	TGCAGCGCCACGCTTGCAGATACGCAGTATTTT	CSATLADTQYF
TRBV18	.	TRBJ2-3	TRBD2	TGTGCCAGCTCACCACCTGGGACTAGCGGGTATCGTGGCACAGATACGCAGTATTTT	CASSPPGTSGYRGTDTQYF